Below, 27 T cell receptor beta chains from the same sample are listed, as sequenced in a study of blood T cell repertoires in COVID-19. Data came from immunoSEQ multiplex PCR; TCRdb stores just in-frame clones and leaves some out. This sample has tens of thousands of clones, with about 89% found just once. Sequenced: peripheral blood. The source is a woman in her forties or fifties in a cohort sampled during active COVID-19.

The chain carries TRBV18 and TRBJ2-3; 8 bases map to TRBD1. Trimming cost V 1 base and J 2 bases; bases outside gene matches: 5. Germline assignment: CDR1 KGHSH and CDR2 LQKENI. CDR3 length equals 16 residues. Here the CDR3 DNA reads TGTGCCAGCTCACCACGGACAGGGTCGATCACAGATACGCAGTATTTT. Encoded protein: CASSPRTGSITDTQYF. Full variable domain (missing parts from reference TRBV18 and TRBJ2-3): NAGVMQNPRHLVRRRGQEARLRCSPMKGHSHVYWYRQLPEEGLKFMVYLQKENIIDESGMPKERFSAEFPKEGPSILRIQQVVRGDSAAYFCASSPRTGSITDTQYFGPGTRLTVL.

This sequence joins TRBV4-2 and TRBJ1-1; TRBD1 matches at 7 bases. V shed 4 bases and J 1 base; nucleotides not matched to a gene: 9. The CDR3 has 16 amino acids. The V gene's germline CDR1 is LGHNA and CDR2 YNFKEQ. The CDR3: CASSPQEGAANTEAFF. In DNA form, the CDR3 reads TGTGCCAGCAGCCCCCAGGAGGGGGCTGCGAACACTGAAGCTTTCTTT.

CDR3 DNA sequence: TGTGCCAGTAGCAATACAGGGGGTCAAAGTGGCTACACCTTC. Its translation: CASSNTGGQSGYTF. This chain connects TRBV19 to TRBJ1-2, with 8 bases aligning to TRBD1. CDR3 size: 14 residues. The germline CDR1 and CDR2 sequences are LNHDA and SQIVND (reference sequence). Trimming took 6 bases from V and 7 from J; bases not matched to a gene: 10.

The chain combines TRBV11-3 with TRBJ2-7, with TRBD2 as a possible D gene (6 bases). V dropped 5 bases and J dropped 1 base, with 15 bases sitting between them. Germline CDR1 is SGHNT and CDR2 is YENEEA. The CDR3 has 15 amino acids. The CDR3 DNA is TGTGCCAGCAGCCCTTATCCGCGGGATTCCTACGAGCAGTACTTC. This translates into CASSPYPRDSYEQYF.

DNA of the CDR3: TGTGCCAGCAGTGGAGGACTAGCGGGGGGATGGCAGACCCAGTACTTC. It encodes CASSGGLAGGWQTQYF. The chain joins TRBV2 to TRBJ2-5; the match to TRBD2 covers 14 bases. This CDR3 has 16 amino acids. Trimming cost V 4 bases and J 6 bases; bases outside gene matches: 7. Per the germline V gene, CDR1 is SNHLY and CDR2 is FYNNEI.

The gene calls are TRBV2 and TRBJ2-2, with 11 bases fitting TRBD1. Trimming at V came to 10 bases and at J to 5 bases, leaving 9 bases not matched to a gene. Germline CDR1 SNHLY, CDR2 FYNNEI. CDR3 length equals 15 residues. The CDR3 nucleotides are TGTGCCACCGGACAGGGGGCTCCGAGAACCGGGGAGCTGTTTTTT. Translation gives CATGQGAPRTGELFF.

This clone appeared a single time. The chain joins TRBV4-1 to TRBJ2-5; TRBD1 matches 7 bases. V was pared by 4 bases and J by 5 bases, with 4 bases of the junction left unmatched. CDR3 length: 13 residues. Germline-derived CDR1 and CDR2 are MGHRA and YSYEKL. The CDR3 DNA reads TGCGCCAGCAGCCTCGGGACAGCGGAGACCCAGTACTTC. Translation: CASSLGTAETQYF.

This chain uses TRBV2 with TRBJ2-7, with 9 positions matching TRBD1. The germline V gene has CDR1 SNHLY and CDR2 FYNNEI. CDR3 length equals 16 residues. V was pared by 7 bases and J by 9 bases, with 19 bases of the junction left unmatched. The CDR3 coding sequence is TGTGCCAGCACTTCTGGGGGCGAGACAGGGGGATTAGGGCAGTACTTC. It yields the protein CASTSGGETGGLGQYF.

CDR3 region: CASSLGRDRVNPHFYEQYF. CDR3 coding DNA: TGCGCCAGCAGCTTGGGAAGGGACAGGGTGAACCCTCACTTTTACGAGCAGTACTTC. The chain uses TRBV5-1 and TRBJ2-7; 9 positions agree with TRBD1. With V trimmed by 0 bases and J by 4 bases, 17 bases remained unmatched. Germline CDR1 reads SGHRS; CDR2 reads YFSETQ. The CDR3 is made up of 19 amino acids.

This chain joins TRBV10-3 and TRBJ2-2; 12 positions match TRBD2. Per the germline V gene, CDR1 is ENHRY and CDR2 is SYGVKD. This CDR3 has 18 amino acids. J was trimmed by 0 bases and V by 0 bases; bases with no gene match: 2. CDR3 coding DNA: TGTGCCATCAGTGAGTCGACTAGCGGGGGCCCGAACACCGGGGAGCTGTTTTTT. This codes for CAISESTSGGPNTGELFF.

V and J are TRBV19 and TRBJ2-2; D remains unclear. The germline CDR1 and CDR2 sequences are LNHDA and SQIVND (reference sequence). V lost 7 bases to trimming and J lost 0 bases, with 15 bases between them. The CDR3 is 16 amino acids. As DNA, the CDR3 is TGTGCCAGTACCTTTAGGAGCACTACGAACACCGGGGAGCTGTTTTTT. Its protein product is CASTFRSTTNTGELFF.

V usage is TRBV18 and J usage is TRBJ2-3; 9 positions match TRBD2. Germline V CDR1 and CDR2: KGHSH, LQKENI. J lost 1 base, V lost 6 bases, and 5 bases had no gene match. CDR3 length equals 15 residues. The DNA of the CDR3 is TGTGCCAGCTCCCATAGCGGGAGAGGCACAGATACGCAGTATTTT. Protein: CASSHSGRGTDTQYF.

The gene calls are TRBV3-1 (or the pseudogene TRBV3-2) and TRBJ2-5, with 14 positions matching TRBD2. The ends lost 1 base at V and 6 bases at J; junction bases unmatched: 1. The CDR3 runs 15 residues. Germline CDR1 and CDR2: LGHDT and YNNKEL (reference sequence). The CDR3 bases are TGTGCCAGCAGCCAAGGACTAGCGGGAGGGCAGACCCAGTACTTC. It yields the protein CASSQGLAGGQTQYF.

The rearrangement uses TRBV4-1 and TRBJ1-1; 7 bases are a match to TRBD1. V shed 0 bases and J 3 bases; nucleotides not matched to a gene: 13. Germline V gives CDR1 MGHRA, CDR2 YSYEKL. The CDR3 is made up of 18 amino acids. DNA of the CDR3: TGCGCCAGCAGCCAAGAACGCGAAGGGGGCTTTATTGACACTGAAGCTTTCTTT. Protein sequence: CASSQEREGGFIDTEAFF.

The chain is built from TRBV19 and TRBJ2-1, with 13 bases matching TRBD2. Germline trimming cut 7 bases from V and 4 bases from J; bases unmatched to any gene: 4. CDR1 is LNHDA and CDR2 is SQIVND in the germline V gene (reference sequence). The CDR3 extends over 15 amino acids. The CDR3 DNA reads TGTGCCAGTACCCCGACTAGCGGGGGGTACAATGAGCAGTTCTTC. This gives the protein CASTPTSGGYNEQFF.

The CDR3 region has the DNA TGTGCCAGCAGCTTAAGGGCAGGGGAAGGCTACACCTTC. Residues: CASSLRAGEGYTF. The chain links TRBV7-3 to TRBJ1-2, with a weak D call TRBD1 (6 bases). The CDR3 contains 13 residues. V lost 1 base to trimming and J lost 8 bases, with 11 bases between them. Germline V gives CDR1 SGHTA, CDR2 FQGTGA.

The chain uses TRBV7-8 and TRBJ2-5, with 10 bases aligning to TRBD2. CDR1 and CDR2 (germline): SGHVS, FQNEAQ. There are 18 residues in the CDR3. Trimming took 2 bases from V and 5 from J; bases not matched to a gene: 14. The chain's CDR3 is CASSLSSTAGGLKETQYF. Written as DNA, the CDR3 is TGTGCCAGCAGCTTAAGTAGCACAGCGGGGGGGTTGAAGGAGACCCAGTACTTC.

A few counts support this clone. CDR3 sequence: CASRHSDRRGYNSPLHF. CDR3 bases: TGTGCCAGCAGGCATTCGGACCGTCGGGGCTATAATTCACCCCTCCACTTT. The chain links TRBV3-1 (or the pseudogene TRBV3-2) to TRBJ1-6, with D unresolved. The CDR3 covers 17 residues. V lost 6 bases, J lost 3 bases, and 18 bases lay in between. Per the germline V gene, CDR1 is LGHDT and CDR2 is YNNKEL (reference sequence).

The gene calls are TRBV5-1 and TRBJ1-2; TRBD1 aligns across 9 bases. CDR1 SGHRS and CDR2 YFSETQ come from the germline V gene. J was trimmed by 6 bases and V by 1 base; bases with no gene match: 7. The length of the CDR3 is 15 residues. This CDR3 reads CASSLRGQGNHGYTF. DNA for the CDR3: TGCGCCAGCAGCTTGAGGGGACAGGGAAACCATGGCTACACCTTC.

The sample holds a few counts of this clone. The chain joins TRBV18 to TRBJ2-7, with 9 bases identical to TRBD1. From germline, CDR1 is KGHSH and CDR2 LQKENI. The V segment lost 2 bases and the J segment 4 bases; nucleotides outside the gene matches: 3. The CDR3 loop spans 14 amino acids. DNA for the CDR3: TGTGCCAGCTCACCAAGGACAGGGGAATACGAGCAGTACTTC. Protein: CASSPRTGEYEQYF.

The chain recombines TRBV6-5 with TRBJ2-5; TRBD2 matches at 7 bases. Trimming cost V 0 bases and J 4 bases; bases outside gene matches: 8. CDR1 MNHEY and CDR2 SVGAGI come from the germline V gene. This CDR3 has 16 amino acids. The DNA of the CDR3 is TGTGCCAGCAGTTACTCGATGTCAGGACTAGGAGAGACCCAGTACTTC. The encoded protein is CASSYSMSGLGETQYF.

The rearrangement links TRBV3-1 (or the pseudogene TRBV3-2) to TRBJ2-7; 12 bases line up with TRBD2. Germline CDR1 reads LGHDT; CDR2 reads YNNKEL (reference sequence). The CDR3 is made up of 16 amino acids. J lost 5 bases, V lost 4 bases, and 9 bases had no gene match. The CDR3 spells CASSPRGLAGGDEQYF. The CDR3 DNA follows: TGTGCCAGCAGCCCCAGGGGTCTAGCGGGGGGGGACGAGCAGTACTTC.

The chain combines TRBV11-1 with TRBJ2-5; D remains unclear. Germline loops: CDR1 SGHAT, CDR2 FQDESV (reference sequence). The CDR3 has 15 residues. With 3 bases removed from V and 5 bases from J, the gap between germline ends came to 16 bases. The CDR3 DNA is TGTGCCAGCAGCTTCGCCGCCCCGTTCGGGGAGACCCAGTACTTC. It yields the protein CASSFAAPFGETQYF.

This rearrangement joins TRBV5-1 to TRBJ2-1, with a weak D call TRBD2 (7 bases). The V gene's germline CDR1 is SGHRS and CDR2 YFSETQ. The CDR3 is 15 residues long. V was shortened by 0 bases and J by 6 bases, with 13 bases between the two germline ends. The CDR3 nucleotides read TGCGCCAGCAGCTTGGAGGGGGGGCCCGGCAATGAGCAGTTCTTC. Translation: CASSLEGGPGNEQFF.

The chain is built from TRBV30 and TRBJ2-5, with a possible D match to TRBD2 (6 bases). Trimming took 2 bases from V and 5 from J, leaving 12 bases between them. The CDR3 length is 13 residues. From germline, CDR1 is GTSNPN and CDR2 SVGIG (reference sequence). CDR3 residues: CAWSWGVRETQYF. The CDR3 DNA follows: TGTGCCTGGAGTTGGGGGGTGAGGGAGACCCAGTACTTC.

The rearrangement uses TRBV5-1 and TRBJ2-5; D is uncertain. Between the trimmed V and J ends, which lost 3 bases and 2 bases, there was a span of 2 bases. Looked up from germline, CDR1 is SGHRS and CDR2 is YFSETQ. CDR3 size: 11 residues. CDR3 nucleotides: TGCGCCAGCAGCTCTCAAGAGACCCAGTACTTC. Protein product: CASSSQETQYF.

The J gene is TRBJ1-5, the V gene TRBV7-2; 7 bases are shared with TRBD1. The J segment lost 1 base and the V segment lost 4 bases, leaving 7 bases of the junction unmatched. This CDR3 spans 16 amino acids. CDR1 SGHTA and CDR2 FQGNSA come from the germline V gene. The CDR3 region is CASSSGQVLSNQPQHF. The CDR3 nucleotides are TGTGCCAGCAGCTCTGGACAGGTGTTAAGCAATCAGCCCCAGCATTTT.